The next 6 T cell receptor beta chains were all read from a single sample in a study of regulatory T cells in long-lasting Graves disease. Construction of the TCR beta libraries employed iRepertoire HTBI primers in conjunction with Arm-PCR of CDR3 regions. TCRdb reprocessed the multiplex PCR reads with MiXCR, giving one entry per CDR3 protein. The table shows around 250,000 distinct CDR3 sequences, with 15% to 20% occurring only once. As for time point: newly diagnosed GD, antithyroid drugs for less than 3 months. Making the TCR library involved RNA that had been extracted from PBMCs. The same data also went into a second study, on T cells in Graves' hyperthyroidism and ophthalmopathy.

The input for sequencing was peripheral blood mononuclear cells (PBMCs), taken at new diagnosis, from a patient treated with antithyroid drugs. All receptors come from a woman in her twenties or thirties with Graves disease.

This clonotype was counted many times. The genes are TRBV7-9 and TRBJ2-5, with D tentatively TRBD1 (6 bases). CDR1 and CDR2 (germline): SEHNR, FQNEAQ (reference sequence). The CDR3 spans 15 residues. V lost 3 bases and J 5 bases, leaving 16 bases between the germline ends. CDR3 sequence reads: CASSLGDMGTETQYF. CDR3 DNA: TGTGCCAGCAGCTTGGGGGACATGGGGACCGAGACCCAGTACTTC. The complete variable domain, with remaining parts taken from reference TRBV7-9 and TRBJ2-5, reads DTGVSQNPRHKITKRGQNVTFRCDPISEHNRLYWYRQTLGQGPEFLTYFQNEAQLEKSRLLSDRFSAERPKGSFSTLEIQRTEQGDSAMYLCASSLGDMGTETQYFGPGTRLLVL.

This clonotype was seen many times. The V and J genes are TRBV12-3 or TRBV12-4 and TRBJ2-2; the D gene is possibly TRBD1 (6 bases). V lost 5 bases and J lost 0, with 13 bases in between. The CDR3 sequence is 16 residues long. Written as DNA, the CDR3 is TGTGCCAGCAGTCGTACCGGGACACCGAACACCGGGGAGCTGTTTTTT. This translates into CASSRTGTPNTGELFF.

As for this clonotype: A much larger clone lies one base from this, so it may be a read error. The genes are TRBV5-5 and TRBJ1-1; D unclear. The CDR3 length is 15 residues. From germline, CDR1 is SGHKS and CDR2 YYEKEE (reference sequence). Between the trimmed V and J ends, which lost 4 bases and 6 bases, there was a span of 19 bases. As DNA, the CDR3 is TGTGCCAGCAGCCGTAGGGTCGGAGGGAGAGCTGAAGCTTTCTTT. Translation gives CASSRRVGGRAEAFF.

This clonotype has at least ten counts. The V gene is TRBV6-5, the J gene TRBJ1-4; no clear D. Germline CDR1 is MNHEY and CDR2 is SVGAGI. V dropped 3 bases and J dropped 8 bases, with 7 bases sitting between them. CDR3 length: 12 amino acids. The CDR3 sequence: CASSYTGEKLFF. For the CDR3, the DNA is TGTGCCAGCAGTTATACGGGGGAAAAACTGTTTTTT.

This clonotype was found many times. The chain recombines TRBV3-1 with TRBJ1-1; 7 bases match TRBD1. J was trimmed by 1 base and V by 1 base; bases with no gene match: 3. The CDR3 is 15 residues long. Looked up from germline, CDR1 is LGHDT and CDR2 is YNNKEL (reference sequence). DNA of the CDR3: TGTGCCAGCAGCCAAGTCAGGACAGGGAACACTGAAGCTTTCTTT. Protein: CASSQVRTGNTEAFF.

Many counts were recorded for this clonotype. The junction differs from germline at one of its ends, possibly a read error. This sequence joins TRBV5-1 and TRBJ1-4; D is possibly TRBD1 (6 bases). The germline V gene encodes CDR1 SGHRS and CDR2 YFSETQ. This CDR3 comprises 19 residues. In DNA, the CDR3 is TGTGCCAGCAGCCGCCTCATTAACAGGGAATTCAATTTTAGTGAAAAACTGTTTTTT. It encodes CASSRLINREFNFSEKLFF.